This T cell receptor beta chain was identified during a study of sequential checkpoint blockade in melanoma. The CDR3 has 12 amino acids. V was clipped by 3 bases and J by 1 base, with 6 bases between them. Germline values: CDR1 SQVTM, CDR2 ANQGSEA. Generated by immunoSEQ multiplex PCR, the TCRdb table keeps only in-frame clones and is missing some. The sample shows 9,500 to 15,000 clones, 65% to 85% of them seen only once. Stated treatment: randomized to nivolumab then ipilimumab (arm A) or the reverse (arm B). The chain combines TRBV29-1 with TRBJ1-2; D ambiguous. Here the sequenced sample was CD8+ T cells sorted from blood (inferred from file names), taken from a patient given nivolumab and ipilimumab in sequence. This receptor was taken from a human donor with melanoma. For the CDR3, the DNA is TGCAGCGTTGACGAGGGTAACTATGGCTACACCTTC. Protein: CSVDEGNYGYTF.